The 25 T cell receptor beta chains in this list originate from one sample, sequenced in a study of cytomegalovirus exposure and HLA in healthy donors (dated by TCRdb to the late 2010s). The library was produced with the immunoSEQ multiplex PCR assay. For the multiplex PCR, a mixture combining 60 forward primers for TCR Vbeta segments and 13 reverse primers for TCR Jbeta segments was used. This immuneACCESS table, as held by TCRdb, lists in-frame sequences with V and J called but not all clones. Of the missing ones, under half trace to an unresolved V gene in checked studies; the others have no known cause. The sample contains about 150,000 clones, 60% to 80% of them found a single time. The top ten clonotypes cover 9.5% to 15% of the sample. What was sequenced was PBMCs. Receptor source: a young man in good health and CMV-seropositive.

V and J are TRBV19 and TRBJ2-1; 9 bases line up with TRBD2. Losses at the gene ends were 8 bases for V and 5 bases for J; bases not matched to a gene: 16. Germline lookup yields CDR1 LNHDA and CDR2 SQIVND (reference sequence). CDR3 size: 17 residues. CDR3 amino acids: CASRRRKVAGADNEQFF. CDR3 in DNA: TGTGCCAGTCGGAGGAGAAAGGTAGCGGGGGCGGACAATGAGCAGTTCTTC.

CDR3 loop: CASSQGLSYGYTF. The CDR3 region has the DNA TGTGCCAGCAGTCAGGGGCTTTCCTATGGCTACACCTTC. The chain uses TRBV6-6 and TRBJ1-2; TRBD1 might be the D (6 bases). Trimming left V 5 bases short and J 4 bases short, with 11 bases between. Germline V CDR1 and CDR2: MNHNY, SVGAGI (reference sequence). The CDR3 runs to 13 residues.

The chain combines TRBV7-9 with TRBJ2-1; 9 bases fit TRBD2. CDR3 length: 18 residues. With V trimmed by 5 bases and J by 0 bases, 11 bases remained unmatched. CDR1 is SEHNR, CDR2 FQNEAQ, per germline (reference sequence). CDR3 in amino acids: CASSPSTSGLSSYNEQFF. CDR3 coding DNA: TGTGCCAGCAGCCCATCTACTAGCGGGTTGAGCTCCTACAATGAGCAGTTCTTC.

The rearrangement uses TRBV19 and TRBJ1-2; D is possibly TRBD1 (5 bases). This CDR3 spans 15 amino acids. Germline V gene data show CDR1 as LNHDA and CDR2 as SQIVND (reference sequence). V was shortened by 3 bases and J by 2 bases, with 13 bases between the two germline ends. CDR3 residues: CASSIEQGLNYGYTF. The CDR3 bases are TGTGCCAGTAGTATCGAGCAGGGACTAAACTATGGCTACACCTTC.

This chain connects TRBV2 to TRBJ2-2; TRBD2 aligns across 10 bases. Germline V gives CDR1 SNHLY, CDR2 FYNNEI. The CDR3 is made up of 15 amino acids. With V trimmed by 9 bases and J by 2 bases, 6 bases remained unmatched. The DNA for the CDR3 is TGTGCCAGTGGTCGGACTAGCGGAAACACCGGGGAGCTGTTTTTT. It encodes CASGRTSGNTGELFF.

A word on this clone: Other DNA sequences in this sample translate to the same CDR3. The CDR3 sequence: CASSSGNTGELFF. CDR3 DNA: TGTGCCAGCAGCTCGGGGAACACCGGGGAGCTGTTTTTT. The V and J genes are TRBV7-3 and TRBJ2-2, with D hard to call. The CDR3 runs to 13 residues. CDR1 is SGHTA and CDR2 is FQGTGA in the germline V gene. V was clipped by 4 bases and J by 1 base, with 4 bases between them.

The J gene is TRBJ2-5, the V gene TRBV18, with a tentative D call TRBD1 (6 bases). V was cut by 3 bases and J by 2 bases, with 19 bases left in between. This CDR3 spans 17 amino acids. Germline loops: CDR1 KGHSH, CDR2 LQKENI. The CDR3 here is CASSPSLIRQEQETQYF. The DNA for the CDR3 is TGTGCCAGCTCACCCTCCCTAATACGACAGGAACAAGAGACCCAGTACTTC.

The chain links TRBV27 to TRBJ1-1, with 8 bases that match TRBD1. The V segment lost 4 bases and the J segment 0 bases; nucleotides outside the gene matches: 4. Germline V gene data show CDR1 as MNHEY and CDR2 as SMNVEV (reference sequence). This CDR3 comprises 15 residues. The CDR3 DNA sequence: TGTGCCAGCAGTTCCCGGACAGGGATGAACACTGAAGCTTTCTTT. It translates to CASSSRTGMNTEAFF.

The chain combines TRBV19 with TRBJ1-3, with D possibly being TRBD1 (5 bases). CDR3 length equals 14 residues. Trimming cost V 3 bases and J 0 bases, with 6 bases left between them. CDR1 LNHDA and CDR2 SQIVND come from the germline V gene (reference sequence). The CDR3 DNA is TGTGCCAGTAGTATGGGGGGCTCTGGAAACACCATATATTTT. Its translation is CASSMGGSGNTIYF.

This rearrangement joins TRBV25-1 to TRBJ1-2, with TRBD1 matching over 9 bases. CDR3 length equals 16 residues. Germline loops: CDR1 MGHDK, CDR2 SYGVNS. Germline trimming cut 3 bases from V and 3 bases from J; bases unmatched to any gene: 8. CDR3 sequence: CASSDQTGGNYYGYTF. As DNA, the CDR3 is TGTGCCAGCAGTGATCAGACAGGGGGAAACTACTATGGCTACACCTTC.

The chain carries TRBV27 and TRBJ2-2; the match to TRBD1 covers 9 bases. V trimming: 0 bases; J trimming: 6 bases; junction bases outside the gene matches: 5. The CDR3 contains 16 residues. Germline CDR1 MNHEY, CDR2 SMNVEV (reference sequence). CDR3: CASSLSPGTGSGELFF. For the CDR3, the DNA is TGTGCCAGCAGTTTATCTCCCGGGACAGGGTCCGGGGAGCTGTTTTTT.

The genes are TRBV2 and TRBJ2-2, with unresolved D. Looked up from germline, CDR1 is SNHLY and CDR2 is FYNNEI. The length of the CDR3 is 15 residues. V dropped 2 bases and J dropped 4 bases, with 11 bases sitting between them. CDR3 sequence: CASSEIPAGTGELFF. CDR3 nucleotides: TGTGCCAGCAGTGAAATCCCAGCAGGCACCGGGGAGCTGTTTTTT. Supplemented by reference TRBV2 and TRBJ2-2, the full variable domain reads EPEVTQTPSHQVTQMGQEVILRCVPISNHLYFYWYRQILGQKVEFLVSFYNNEISEKSEIFDDQFSVERPDGSNFTLKIRSTKLEDSAMYFCASSEIPAGTGELFFGEGSRLTVL.

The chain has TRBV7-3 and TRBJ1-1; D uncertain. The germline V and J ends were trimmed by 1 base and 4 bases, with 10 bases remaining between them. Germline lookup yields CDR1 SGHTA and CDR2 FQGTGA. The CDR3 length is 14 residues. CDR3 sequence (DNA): TGTGCCAGCAGCTTAATTGACTCTAGCACTGAAGCTTTCTTT. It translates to CASSLIDSSTEAFF.

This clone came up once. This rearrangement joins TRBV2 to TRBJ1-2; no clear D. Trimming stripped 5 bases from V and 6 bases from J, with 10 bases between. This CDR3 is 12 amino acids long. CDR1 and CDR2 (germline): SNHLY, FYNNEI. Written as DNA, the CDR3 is TGTGCCAGCAGTCAGGAAGAAAATGGCTACACCTTC. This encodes CASSQEENGYTF.

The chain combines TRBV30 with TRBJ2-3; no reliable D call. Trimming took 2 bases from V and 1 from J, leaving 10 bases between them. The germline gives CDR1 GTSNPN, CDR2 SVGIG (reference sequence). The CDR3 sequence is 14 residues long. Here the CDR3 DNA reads TGTGCCTGGAGTCTCTTCACGGGCACAGATACGCAGTATTTT. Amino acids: CAWSLFTGTDTQYF.

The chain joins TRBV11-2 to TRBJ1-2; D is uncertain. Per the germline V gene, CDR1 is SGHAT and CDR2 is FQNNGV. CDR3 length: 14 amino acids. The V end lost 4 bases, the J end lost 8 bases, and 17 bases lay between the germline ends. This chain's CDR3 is CASSSQDPRCGYTF. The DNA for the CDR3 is TGTGCCAGCAGCTCCCAGGATCCTCGATGCGGCTACACCTTC.

The CDR3 is CASSSPAGGITGELFF. CDR3 bases: TGTGCCAGCAGTTCCCCAGCGGGAGGTATCACCGGGGAGCTGTTTTTT. The chain has TRBV28 and TRBJ2-2; TRBD2 aligns across 9 bases. CDR1 and CDR2 from the germline V gene are MDHEN and SYDVKM. Losses at the gene ends were 4 bases for V and 4 bases for J; bases not matched to a gene: 7. The length of the CDR3 is 16 residues. The full variable domain, completed using reference TRBV28 and TRBJ2-2, is DVKVTQSSRYLVKRTGEKVFLECVQDMDHENMFWYRQDPGLGLRLIYFSYDVKMKEKGDIPEGYSVSREKKERFSLILESASTNQTSMYLCASSSPAGGITGELFFGEGSRLTVL.

As DNA, the CDR3 is TGTGCCAGCAGCTTAAGGGTCTCGCAGGGAAGATTCGGAAACACCATATATTTT. Amino acids: CASSLRVSQGRFGNTIYF. The rearrangement links TRBV7-8 to TRBJ1-3; D is perhaps TRBD1 (5 bases). The CDR3 consists of 18 residues. Germline lookup yields CDR1 SGHVS and CDR2 FQNEAQ. V was shortened by 2 bases and J by 4 bases, with 21 bases between the two germline ends.

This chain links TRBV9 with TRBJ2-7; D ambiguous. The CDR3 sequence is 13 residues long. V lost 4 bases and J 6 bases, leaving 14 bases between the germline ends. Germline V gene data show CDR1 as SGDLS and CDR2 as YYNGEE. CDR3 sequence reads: CASSPSRGIEQYF. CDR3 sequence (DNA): TGTGCCAGCAGCCCCTCGCGCGGAATCGAGCAGTACTTC.

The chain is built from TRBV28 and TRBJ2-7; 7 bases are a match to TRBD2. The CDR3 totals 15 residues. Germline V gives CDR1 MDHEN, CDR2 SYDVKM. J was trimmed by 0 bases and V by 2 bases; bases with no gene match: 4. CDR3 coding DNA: TGTGCCAGCAGTTTACTAGCGGATCACTCCTACGAGCAGTACTTC. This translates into CASSLLADHSYEQYF.

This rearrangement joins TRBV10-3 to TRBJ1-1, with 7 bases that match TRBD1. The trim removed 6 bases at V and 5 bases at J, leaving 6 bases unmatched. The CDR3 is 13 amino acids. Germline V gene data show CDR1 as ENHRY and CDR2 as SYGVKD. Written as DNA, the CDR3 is TGTGCCATCAGGGGGGACAGTCCAACTGAAGCTTTCTTT. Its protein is CAIRGDSPTEAFF.

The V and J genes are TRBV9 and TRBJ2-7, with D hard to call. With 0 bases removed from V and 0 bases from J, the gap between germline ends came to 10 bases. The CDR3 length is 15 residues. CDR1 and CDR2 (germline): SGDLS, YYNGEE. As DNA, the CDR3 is TGTGCCAGCAGCGTAGCGGCGGCCCTCTCCTACGAGCAGTACTTC. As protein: CASSVAAALSYEQYF. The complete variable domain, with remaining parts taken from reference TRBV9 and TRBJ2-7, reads DSGVTQTPKHLITATGQRVTLRCSPRSGDLSVYWYQQSLDQGLQFLIQYYNGEERAKGNILERFSAQQFPDLHSELNLSSLELGDSALYFCASSVAAALSYEQYFGPGTRLTVT.

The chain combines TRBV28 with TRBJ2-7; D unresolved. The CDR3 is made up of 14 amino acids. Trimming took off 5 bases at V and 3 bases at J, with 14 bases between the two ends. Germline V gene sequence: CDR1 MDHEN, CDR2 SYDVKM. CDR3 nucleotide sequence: TGTGCCAGCAGTCGCACCGACATCCTCTACGAGCAGTACTTC. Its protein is CASSRTDILYEQYF.

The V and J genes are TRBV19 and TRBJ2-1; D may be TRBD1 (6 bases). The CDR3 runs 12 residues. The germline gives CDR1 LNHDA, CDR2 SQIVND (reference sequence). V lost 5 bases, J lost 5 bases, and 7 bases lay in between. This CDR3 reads CASSYRDNEQFF. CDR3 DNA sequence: TGTGCCAGTAGTTACAGGGACAATGAGCAGTTCTTC.

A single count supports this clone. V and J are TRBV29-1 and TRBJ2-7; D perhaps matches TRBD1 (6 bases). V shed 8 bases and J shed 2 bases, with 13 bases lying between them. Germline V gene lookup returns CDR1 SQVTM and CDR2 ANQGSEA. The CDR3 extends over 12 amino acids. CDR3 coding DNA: TGCAGCATCCAGGGGAATACCTACGAGCAGTACTTC. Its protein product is CSIQGNTYEQYF.